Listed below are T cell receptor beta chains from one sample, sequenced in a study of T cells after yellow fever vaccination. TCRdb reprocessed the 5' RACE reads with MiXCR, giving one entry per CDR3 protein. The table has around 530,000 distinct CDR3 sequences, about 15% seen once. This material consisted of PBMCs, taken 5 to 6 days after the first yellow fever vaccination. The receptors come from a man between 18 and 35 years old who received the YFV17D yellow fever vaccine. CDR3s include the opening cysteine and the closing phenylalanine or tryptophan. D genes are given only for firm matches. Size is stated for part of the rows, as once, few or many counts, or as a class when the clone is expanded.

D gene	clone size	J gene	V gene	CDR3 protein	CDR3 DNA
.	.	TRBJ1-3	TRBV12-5	CASGPADTIYF	TGTGCTAGTGGTCCCGCGGACACCATATATTTT
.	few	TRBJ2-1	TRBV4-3	CASSRGTAGSYNEQFF	TGCGCCAGCAGCCGTGGGACCGCGGGCTCCTACAATGAGCAGTTCTTC
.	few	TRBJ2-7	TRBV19	CASRTTGAYEQYF	TGTGCCAGTAGGACGACGGGGGCCTACGAGCAGTACTTC
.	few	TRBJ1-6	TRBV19	CASSINPLGGAYSPLHF	TGTGCCAGTAGTATAAACCCCCTCGGGGGAGCATATTCACCCCTCCACTTT
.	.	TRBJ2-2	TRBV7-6	CASSLGGPGKLFF	TGTGCCAGCAGCTTAGGGGGACCGGGGAAGCTGTTTTTT
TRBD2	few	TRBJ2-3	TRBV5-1	CASSLPSGDTDTQYF	TGCGCCAGCAGCTTACCTAGCGGGGACACAGATACGCAGTATTTT
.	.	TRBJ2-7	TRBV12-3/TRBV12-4	CASSFGRVYEQYF	TGTGCCAGCAGTTTCGGCAGGGTATACGAGCAGTACTTC
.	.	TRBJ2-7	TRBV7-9	CASSTAGAPLYEQYF	TGTGCCAGCAGCACCGCCGGGGCCCCCCTCTACGAGCAGTACTTC
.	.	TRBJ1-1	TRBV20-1	CSASGVGSWVGAFF	TGCAGTGCTAGTGGGGTCGGGTCCTGGGTTGGGGCTTTCTTT
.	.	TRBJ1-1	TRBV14	CASSQEAVTEAFF	TGTGCCAGCAGCCAAGAGGCGGTCACTGAAGCTTTCTTT
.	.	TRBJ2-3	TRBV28	CASRRPPGRQYF	TGTGCCAGCAGGCGTCCCCCGGGCCGGCAGTATTTT
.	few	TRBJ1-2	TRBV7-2	CASSLEARETGYTF	TGTGCCAGCAGCTTAGAGGCACGAGAAACAGGCTACACCTTC
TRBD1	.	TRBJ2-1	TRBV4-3	CASSQDWGQYNEQFF	TGCGCCAGCAGCCAAGATTGGGGACAGTACAATGAGCAGTTCTTC
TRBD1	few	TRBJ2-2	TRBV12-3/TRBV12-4	CASSFPTGAANTGELFF	TGTGCCAGCAGTTTCCCAACAGGGGCGGCGAACACCGGGGAGCTGTTTTTT
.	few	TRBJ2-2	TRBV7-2	CASSPSWFAGITGELFF	TGTGCCAGCAGCCCTTCTTGGTTCGCGGGGATCACCGGGGAGCTGTTTTTT
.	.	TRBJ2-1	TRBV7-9	CASSSLGVIHNEQFF	TGTGCCAGCAGCAGCTTGGGGGTTATACACAATGAGCAGTTCTTC
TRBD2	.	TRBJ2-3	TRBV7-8	CASSLVGRAGDTQYF	TGTGCCAGCAGCTTAGTAGGGAGGGCGGGGGATACGCAGTATTTT
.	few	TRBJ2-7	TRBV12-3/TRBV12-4	CASAPGENYEQYF	TGTGCCAGCGCCCCGGGGGAAAACTACGAGCAGTACTTC
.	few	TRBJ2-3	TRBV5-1	CASSRGTSSTDTQYF	TGCGCCAGCAGCCGGGGGACTTCTAGCACAGATACGCAGTATTTT
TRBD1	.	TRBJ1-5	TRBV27	CASSSGTGYSNQPQHF	TGTGCCAGCAGTTCCGGGACAGGTTATAGCAATCAGCCCCAGCATTTT
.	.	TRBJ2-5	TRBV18	CASSPARAETQYF	TGTGCCAGCTCACCAGCCAGGGCGGAGACCCAGTACTTC
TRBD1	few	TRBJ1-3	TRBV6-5	CASSYSGTGGNTIYF	TGTGCCAGCAGTTACTCTGGGACAGGGGGAAACACCATATATTTT
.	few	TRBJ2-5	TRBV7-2	CASSFIGIQETQYF	TGTGCCAGCAGCTTTATCGGCATCCAAGAGACCCAGTACTTC
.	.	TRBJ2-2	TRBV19	CASSIGRTPTGELFF	TGTGCCAGTAGTATAGGCAGGACTCCGACCGGGGAGCTGTTTTTT
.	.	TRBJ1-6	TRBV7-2	CASSLEGRSPLHF	TGTGCCAGCAGCTTAGAAGGGAGATCACCCCTCCACTTT
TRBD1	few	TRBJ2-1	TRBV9	CASSGQGSGNEQFF	TGTGCCAGCAGCGGACAGGGGTCCGGGAATGAGCAGTTCTTC
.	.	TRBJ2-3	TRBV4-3	CASSQLSGRSTDTQYF	TGCGCCAGCAGCCAACTCTCGGGGCGGAGCACAGATACGCAGTATTTT
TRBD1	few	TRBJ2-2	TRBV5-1	CASSLASRDRGGTGELFF	TGCGCCAGCAGCTTGGCCTCCCGGGACAGGGGAGGAACCGGGGAGCTGTTTTTT
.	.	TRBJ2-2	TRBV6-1	CASSRIVGTGELFF	TGTGCCAGCAGCCGTATCGTCGGCACCGGGGAGCTGTTTTTT
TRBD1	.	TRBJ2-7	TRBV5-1	CASSLAPTGGASYEQYF	TGCGCCAGCAGCTTGGCCCCAACAGGGGGCGCATCCTACGAGCAGTACTTC
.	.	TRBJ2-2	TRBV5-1	CASSEDTGELFF	TGCGCCAGCTCCGAAGACACCGGGGAGCTGTTTTTT
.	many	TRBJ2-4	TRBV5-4	CASSSALAKNIQYF	TGTGCCAGCAGCTCGGCCCTAGCCAAAAACATTCAGTACTTC
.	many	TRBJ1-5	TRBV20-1	CSASGGGGPQHF	TGCAGTGCCAGCGGAGGTGGAGGGCCCCAGCATTTT
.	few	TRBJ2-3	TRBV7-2	CASSLDRQELDTQYF	TGTGCCAGCAGCTTAGATCGGCAGGAGTTAGATACGCAGTATTTT
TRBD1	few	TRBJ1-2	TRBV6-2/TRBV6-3	CASSYIGTGRVGYIF	TGTGCCAGCAGTTACATCGGGACAGGGCGGGTTGGCTACATCTTC
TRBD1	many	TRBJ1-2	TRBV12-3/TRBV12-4	CASSSRDRGRVDGYTF	TGTGCCAGCAGTTCCCGGGACAGGGGGCGGGTGGATGGCTACACCTTC
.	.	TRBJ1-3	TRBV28	CASTSSRGRGIYF	TGTGCCAGCACATCGTCGAGGGGAAGGGGCATATATTTT
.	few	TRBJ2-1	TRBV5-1	CASSRGVGYEYNEQFF	TGCGCCAGCAGCCGCGGGGTCGGTTATGAGTACAATGAGCAGTTCTTC
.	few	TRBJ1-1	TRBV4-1	CASSQVGANTEAFF	TGCGCCAGCAGCCAAGTAGGGGCGAACACTGAAGCTTTCTTT
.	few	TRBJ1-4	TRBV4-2	CASSQAPGASEKLFF	TGTGCCAGCAGCCAAGCACCAGGGGCTAGTGAAAAACTGTTTTTT
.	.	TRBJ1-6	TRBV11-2	CASSLNRQSQGNSPLHF	TGTGCCAGCAGCTTAAATAGACAGTCTCAAGGAAATTCACCCCTCCACTTT
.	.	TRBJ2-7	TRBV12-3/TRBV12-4	CASSLDGRGKQQYF	TGTGCCAGCAGTTTGGACGGTAGGGGGAAACAGCAGTACTTC
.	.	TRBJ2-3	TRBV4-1	CASSRYTSTDTKYF	TGCGCCAGCAGCCGGTATACTAGCACAGATACGAAGTATTTT
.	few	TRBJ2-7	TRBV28	CASSLRTGIYEQYF	TGTGCCAGCAGTCTCCGGACGGGAATCTACGAGCAGTACTTC
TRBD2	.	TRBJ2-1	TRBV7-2	CASSLRRGGNNEQFF	TGTGCCAGCAGCTTAAGGCGGGGGGGGAACAATGAGCAGTTCTTC
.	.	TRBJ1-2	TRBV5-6	CASRPSGRGHYGYTF	TGTGCCAGCAGGCCCTCCGGAAGGGGCCACTATGGCTACACCTTC
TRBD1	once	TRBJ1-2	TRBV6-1	CASSPNRDRGHGYTF	TGTGCCAGCAGTCCCAACCGGGACAGGGGGCATGGCTACACCTTC
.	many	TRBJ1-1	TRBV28	CASRWQKNMNTEAFF	TGTGCCAGCAGGTGGCAGAAAAACATGAACACTGAAGCTTTCTTT
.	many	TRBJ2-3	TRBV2	CASRVLDTQYF	TGTGCCAGCAGGGTATTGGATACGCAGTATTTT
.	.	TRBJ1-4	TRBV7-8	CASSLLTGELLFF	TGTGCCAGCAGCTTGTTAACAGGCGAATTGCTGTTTTTT
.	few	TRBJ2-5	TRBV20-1	CSARDPSGGEETQYF	TGCAGTGCTAGAGATCCCTCAGGAGGGGAAGAGACCCAGTACTTC
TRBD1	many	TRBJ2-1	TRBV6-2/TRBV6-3	CAISGTEYNEQFF	TGTGCCATATCCGGGACAGAATACAATGAGCAGTTCTTC
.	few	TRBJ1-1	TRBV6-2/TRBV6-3	CASSPQNLNEAFF	TGTGCCAGCAGTCCACAGAATCTGAATGAAGCTTTCTTT
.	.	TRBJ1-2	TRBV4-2	CASSPQGSHYGYTF	TGTGCCAGCAGCCCGCAGGGATCCCACTATGGCTACACCTTC
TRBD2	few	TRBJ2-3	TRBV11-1	CASSPRIRRAGRTDTQYF	TGTGCCAGCAGCCCCAGGATTCGGCGAGCGGGGCGCACAGATACGCAGTATTTT
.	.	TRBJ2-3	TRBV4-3	CASSQGKTANTQYF	TGCGCCAGCAGCCAAGGGAAGACCGCTAATACGCAGTATTTT
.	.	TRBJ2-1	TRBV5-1	CASSLGLVASYNEQFF	TGCGCCAGCAGCTTGGGGCTAGTAGCCTCATACAATGAGCAGTTCTTC
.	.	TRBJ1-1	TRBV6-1	CASIPGGARNTEAFF	TGTGCCAGCATCCCCGGAGGGGCCCGGAACACTGAAGCTTTCTTT
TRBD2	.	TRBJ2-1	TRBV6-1	CASKSPGTSVNEQFF	TGTGCCAGCAAGTCCCCCGGGACTAGCGTCAATGAGCAGTTCTTC
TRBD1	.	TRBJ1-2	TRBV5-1	CASSPAPIRRGNYGYTF	TGCGCCAGCAGCCCGGCACCTATACGCAGGGGGAACTATGGCTACACCTTC